The TCR beta chain under discussion was sequenced for a study of T cell repertoires in cytomegalovirus infection. Study context: Matching HLA type, along with CMV infection, was indicated by public TCR beta signatures.

Study observations and caveats: Ex vivo, HLA-C-restricted CMV-specific TCR beta clonotypes prevailed over the rest of the response.

This clonotype was seen ten or more times. Its target is unknown. The V end lost 5 bases, the J end lost 2 bases, and 19 bases lay between the germline ends. This CDR3 spans 18 amino acids. Germline-derived CDR1 and CDR2 are SGHVS and FQNEAQ. Each CDR3 protein is one row after TCRdb ran MiXCR on the reads. The table shows around 490,000 distinct CDR3 sequences, with less than 30% occurring only once. This TCR derives from a human donor in good health (CMV status not recorded). Some clones in this sample may be carry-over from other donors' samples. The specimen sequenced was PBMCs. The rearrangement joins TRBV7-8 to TRBJ2-6; D is perhaps TRBD2 (7 bases). CDR3 in DNA: TGTGCCAGCAGCCTACAGGGTTGGGACTATGCTGGGGCCAACGTCCTGACTTTC. It is translated as CASSLQGWDYAGANVLTF.